The 27 T cell receptor beta chains in this list originate from one sample, sequenced in a study. TCRdb independently ran MiXCR on the RT-PCR reads; one entry per CDR3 protein. The repertoire holds hundreds of thousands of distinct CDR3 sequences, approximately 15% seen once, with around 3.3% in the top ten. Sequencing was performed on memory CD4+ T cells from blood. Every receptor here comes from a female donor in good health, serving as a healthy control.

This chain uses TRBV25-1 with TRBJ2-1; D is uncertain. There are 14 residues in the CDR3. From germline, CDR1 is MGHDK and CDR2 SYGVNS. Trimming stripped 6 bases from V and 4 bases from J, with 13 bases between. CDR3 residues: CASSSPTRYNEQFF. The CDR3, as DNA: TGTGCCAGCAGCTCACCAACGCGTTACAATGAGCAGTTCTTC.

There are many counts of this clonotype. V gene TRBV6-5 combines with J gene TRBJ2-7; D call uncertain. V dropped 10 bases and J dropped 2 bases, with 15 bases sitting between them. CDR1 is MNHEY and CDR2 is SVGAGI in the germline V gene. CDR3 length equals 13 residues. CDR3 amino acids: CATVQENPYEQYF. The CDR3 DNA follows: TGTGCCACTGTTCAAGAAAATCCCTACGAGCAGTACTTC.

In this sample, this clonotype turned up many times. The chain links TRBV15 to TRBJ1-2; no clear D gene. There are 12 residues in the CDR3. V lost 0 bases and J 3 bases, leaving 2 bases between the germline ends. The germline gives CDR1 LNHNV, CDR2 YYDKDF (reference sequence). CDR3 sequence (DNA): TGTGCCACCAGCAGAGACTACTATGGCTACACCTTC. This translates into CATSRDYYGYTF.

As for this clonotype: This could be a read error, since a much larger clone is one nucleotide away. This chain joins TRBV25-1 and TRBJ2-7, with 7 positions matching TRBD2. Germline-derived CDR1 and CDR2 are MGHDK and SYGVNS. V lost 5 bases and J lost 4; bases outside the gene matches: 5. CDR3 length: 13 amino acids. The CDR3 DNA is TGTGCCAGCAGTTACGGCGGGAGATACGAGCAGTACTTC. Translating gives CASSYGGRYEQYF.

The J gene is TRBJ1-1, the V gene TRBV29-1; D gene unclear. The CDR3 consists of 12 residues. Germline V gene data show CDR1 as SQVTM and CDR2 as ANQGSEA. The germline V and J ends were trimmed by 6 bases and 0 bases, with 8 bases remaining between them. The CDR3 DNA sequence: TGCAGCGTCGCCCATATGAACACTGAAGCTTTCTTT. Its protein is CSVAHMNTEAFF.

This clonotype was picked up a small number of times. The chain couples TRBV30 to TRBJ1-3, with D tentatively TRBD1 (6 bases). Trimming pared 2 bases from V and 1 base from J, leaving 12 bases between. Germline V gene sequence: CDR1 GTSNPN, CDR2 SVGIG (reference sequence). CDR3 length: 15 residues. Here the CDR3 reads CAWSFTRGSGNTIYF. In DNA, the CDR3 is TGTGCCTGGAGTTTCACGAGGGGGTCTGGAAACACCATATATTTT.

This clonotype has a count of ten or more. The chain uses TRBV21-1 and TRBJ2-1. TRBV21-1 is noted as a pseudogene. CDR3 size: 17 residues. In DNA form, the CDR3 reads TGTGCCAGCAGCCCACTATTGTGGGGTTGGCCCTACAATGAGCAGTTCTTC. It codes for CASSPLLWGWPYNEQFF.

This clonotype came up a few times. The chain carries TRBV18 and TRBJ2-7; D remains ambiguous. Deletions cut 2 bases from V and 2 bases from J, with 10 bases between. Germline-derived CDR1 and CDR2 are KGHSH and LQKENI. This CDR3 is 14 amino acids long. CDR3: CASSPDLRTYEQYF. The CDR3 coding sequence is TGTGCCAGCTCACCAGACCTCCGGACCTACGAGCAGTACTTC.

The chain has TRBV20-1 and TRBJ2-3; 12 bases are shared with TRBD2. Germline V gene sequence: CDR1 DFQATT, CDR2 SNEGSKA (reference sequence). Unmatched junction bases numbered 5, after V lost 7 bases and J lost 6 bases. The CDR3 runs to 13 residues. The DNA of the CDR3 is TGCAGTGATCTAGCGGGAGGGGGCGATACGCAGTATTTT. Its protein product is CSDLAGGGDTQYF.

The genes are TRBV24-1 and TRBJ1-2, with a possible D match to TRBD1 (6 bases). V lost 7 bases, J lost 3 bases, and 17 bases lay in between. Germline V gene lookup returns CDR1 KGHDR and CDR2 SFDVKD. This CDR3 has 15 amino acids. The CDR3 DNA follows: TGTGCCACCAGCGACCCTACGAGGGGGTACTATGGCTACACCTTC. Translated, it gives CATSDPTRGYYGYTF.

The chain has TRBV5-5 and TRBJ2-7; D remains unclear. This CDR3 is built from 15 residues. Trimming removed 2 bases from V and 3 bases from J, with 15 bases in between. The germline V gene encodes CDR1 SGHKS and CDR2 YYEKEE (reference sequence). The CDR3: CASSFLFAENYEQYF. CDR3 nucleotide sequence: TGTGCCAGCAGCTTTCTTTTCGCTGAAAACTACGAGCAGTACTTC.

This clonotype has just a few counts. V is TRBV12-3 or TRBV12-4 and J is TRBJ1-4, with TRBD1 as a possible D gene (5 bases). The CDR3 covers 16 residues. The V end was cut by 4 bases, the J end by 0 bases, with 12 bases between. CDR3 residues: CASSSGRGATNEKLFF. The CDR3 DNA is TGTGCCAGCAGTTCGGGAAGGGGCGCAACTAATGAAAAACTGTTTTTT.

This clonotype appeared a few times. The chain carries TRBV20-1 and TRBJ2-1, with D maybe TRBD2 (6 bases). The CDR3 is made up of 10 amino acids. Germline assignment: CDR1 DFQATT and CDR2 SNEGSKA (reference sequence). Trimming pared 6 bases from V and 9 bases from J, leaving 9 bases between. CDR3 coding DNA: TGCAGTGCCGGGGGTTTTGAGCAGTTCTTC. Its protein is CSAGGFEQFF.

This clonotype has only a few counts. J is TRBJ2-1 and V is TRBV9; a weak D match, TRBD1 (8 bases). This CDR3 is 14 amino acids long. Deletions cut 3 bases from V and 8 bases from J, with 15 bases between. Germline V CDR1 and CDR2: SGDLS, YYNGEE. This chain's CDR3 is CASSAWTGRDEQFF. CDR3 sequence (DNA): TGTGCCAGCAGCGCCTGGACAGGGAGGGATGAGCAGTTCTTC.

This clonotype was counted many times. The chain uses TRBV5-1 and TRBJ2-1; D gene uncertain. CDR1 is SGHRS and CDR2 is YFSETQ in the germline V gene. The CDR3 is made up of 13 amino acids. Trimming cost V 0 bases and J 11 bases, with 12 bases left between them. The CDR3 DNA is TGCGCCAGCAGCTTGGAGGGCAAAAGCCAGCAGTTCTTC. It yields the protein CASSLEGKSQQFF.

CDR3 sequence reads: CASSIRRGANVLTF. CDR3 DNA sequence: TGCGCCAGCAGCATCCGAAGGGGGGCCAACGTCCTGACTTTC. V is TRBV4-3 and J is TRBJ2-6; D gene unclear. The V gene lost 5 bases and the J gene lost 4 bases, with 9 bases spanning the gap. The germline CDR1 and CDR2 sequences are LGHNA and YSLEER. The CDR3 covers 14 residues.

This clonotype occurred a few times. V and J are TRBV7-8 and TRBJ1-5, with 11 bases identical to TRBD1. Germline-derived CDR1 and CDR2 are SGHVS and FQNEAQ. Trimming cost V 1 base and J 2 bases; bases outside gene matches: 10. The CDR3 sequence is 19 residues long. Here the CDR3 reads CASSLGTGGAFTGNQPQHF. CDR3 nucleotide sequence: TGTGCCAGCAGCTTAGGGACAGGGGGCGCTTTTACTGGCAATCAGCCCCAGCATTTT.

This chain uses TRBV5-1 with TRBJ1-4; possibly TRBD1 for D (5 bases). Germline CDR1 is SGHRS and CDR2 is YFSETQ. V was trimmed by 5 bases and J by 0 bases, leaving 14 bases between them. The CDR3 loop spans 16 amino acids. The CDR3 sequence is CASSTGAIATNEKLFF. The CDR3 coding sequence is TGCGCCAGCAGTACTGGGGCGATCGCAACTAATGAAAAACTGTTTTTT.

This clonotype was detected only a few times. The gene calls are TRBV24-1 and TRBJ2-4; 10 bases agree with TRBD1. Germline values: CDR1 KGHDR, CDR2 SFDVKD. Germline trimming cut 4 bases from V and 4 bases from J; bases unmatched to any gene: 15. The CDR3 is 19 amino acids. CDR3 sequence: CATSDPGQGTSGGKNIQYF. The CDR3 nucleotides read TGTGCCACCAGTGACCCGGGACAGGGGACTTCTGGGGGAAAAAACATTCAGTACTTC.

The table lists this clonotype with a few counts. The chain combines TRBV19 with TRBJ2-7, with D hard to call. Germline V CDR1 and CDR2: LNHDA, SQIVND (reference sequence). The V and J ends lost 3 bases and 6 bases respectively, with 15 bases between them. The CDR3 covers 14 residues. CDR3 nucleotides: TGTGCCAGTAGTATCGCGGACCGCCCGAGCGAGCAGTACTTC. This gives the protein CASSIADRPSEQYF.

This clonotype was seen a handful of times. The rearrangement uses TRBV20-1 and TRBJ1-1, with TRBD1 matching 9 bases. The CDR3 totals 15 residues. J lost 4 bases, V lost 1 base, and 7 bases had no gene match. CDR1 and CDR2 (germline): DFQATT, SNEGSKA (reference sequence). In DNA form, the CDR3 reads TGCAGTGCTAGAGCCCCACAGGGGGCGGGCACTGAAGCTTTCTTT. Its translation: CSARAPQGAGTEAFF.

In this sample, this clonotype turned up a few times. The chain uses TRBV11-2 and TRBJ1-4; the D is unclear. Germline V gene sequence: CDR1 SGHAT, CDR2 FQNNGV. V lost 2 bases and J 5 bases, leaving 12 bases between the germline ends. The CDR3 is 15 amino acids. CDR3 nucleotide sequence: TGTGCCAGCAGCTTATTTTCCCTAGGAAATGAAAAACTGTTTTTT. This codes for CASSLFSLGNEKLFF. Combining the CDR3 with reference TRBV11-2 and TRBJ1-4 gives the whole variable domain EAGVAQSPRYKIIEKRQSVAFWCNPISGHATLYWYQQILGQGPKLLIQFQNNGVVDDSQLPKDRFSAERLKGVDSTLKIQPAKLEDSAVYLCASSLFSLGNEKLFFGSGTQLSVL.

In this sample, this clonotype turned up a few times. The V gene is TRBV7-9, the J gene TRBJ2-3; 9 nucleotides align to TRBD2. CDR1 and CDR2 (germline): SEHNR, FQNEAQ (reference sequence). This CDR3 has 15 residues. V lost 8 bases to trimming and J lost 2 bases; unmatched junction nucleotides: 8. CDR3 DNA: TGTGCCAGCGTGCGGGAGGGGGACCCCACAGATACGCAGTATTTT. Amino acids: CASVREGDPTDTQYF.

This clonotype has more than one count but fewer than ten. The junction does not match germline at one end; this may be a read error. The rearrangement joins TRBV5-1 to TRBJ2-1; 8 bases are shared with TRBD2. This CDR3 region has 15 residues. Germline V CDR1 and CDR2: SGHRS, YFSETQ. This chain's CDR3 is CASSPGGTSHNEQFF. The CDR3 nucleotides are TGCGCCAGCAGCCCGGGGGGGACCTCCCACAATGAGCAGTTCTTC.

The V call is TRBV5-8, the J call TRBJ2-6; TRBD1 aligns across 7 bases. V gave up 2 bases and J gave up 4 bases; unmatched junction bases: 6. From germline, CDR1 is SGHTS and CDR2 YDEGEE. The CDR3 spans 16 residues. The CDR3 is CASSFDRVSGANVLTF. The CDR3 nucleotides read TGTGCCAGCAGCTTCGACAGGGTATCCGGGGCCAACGTCCTGACTTTC.

This rearrangement joins TRBV28 to TRBJ2-5, with D perhaps matching TRBD1 (5 bases). Germline CDR1 is MDHEN and CDR2 is SYDVKM. The CDR3 is 17 residues long. The V end was cut by 4 bases, the J end by 6 bases, with 24 bases between. The CDR3 protein is CASSSPPSGMTLKTQYF. In nucleotides, the CDR3 is TGTGCCAGCAGTTCTCCACCCTCAGGGATGACCTTGAAGACCCAGTACTTC.

The chain has TRBV20-1 and TRBJ1-5; TRBD1 matches at 9 bases. Trimming took 5 bases from V and 6 from J; bases not matched to a gene: 8. The CDR3 is 14 residues long. From germline, CDR1 is DFQATT and CDR2 SNEGSKA (reference sequence). As DNA, the CDR3 is TGCAGTGCTTCTACCGGGACAGGGAGTCAGCCCCAGCATTTT. The encoded protein is CSASTGTGSQPQHF.